This passage covers 11 T cell receptor beta chains from one sample sequenced in a study of blood T cells in healthy people across ages. Together with a sample-barcoded 5' primer, a J-beta primer mix was included in a second PCR lasting roughly 7 to 11 cycles. TCRdb used MiXCR to reprocess the 5' RACE reads, holding one entry per CDR3 protein. The sample lists 580,000 or so distinct CDR3 sequences; around half were seen once. The specimen was blood. Every receptor here comes from an elderly man in good health.

This clonotype showed up just once. A read error may explain this, as a much larger clone is one base away. This chain joins TRBV29-1 and TRBJ2-7; perhaps TRBD1 as D (5 bases). Trimming pared 6 bases from V and 7 bases from J, leaving 16 bases between. This CDR3 comprises 12 residues. Looked up from germline, CDR1 is SQVTM and CDR2 is ANQGSEA. Written as DNA, the CDR3 is TGCAGCGTCGCAGGGAACCGCGATGAGCAGTACTTC. This translates into CSVAGNRDEQYF.

This clonotype was observed a few times. The chain uses TRBV7-9 and TRBJ2-3; D possibly uses TRBD1 or TRBD2 (5 bases each). CDR1 and CDR2 from the germline V gene are SEHNR and FQNEAQ (reference sequence). This CDR3 region has 15 residues. Trimming took 7 bases from V and 2 from J, leaving 16 bases between them. The CDR3 DNA sequence: TGTGCCAGCACCCGAAGAAGGGGAGACACAGATACGCAGTATTTT. As protein: CASTRRRGDTDTQYF.

The V gene is TRBV10-3, the J gene TRBJ2-1, with TRBD1 matching over 8 bases. The CDR3 is 15 residues long. Per germline, CDR1 ENHRY and CDR2 SYGVKD. The trim removed 6 bases at V and 11 bases at J, leaving 15 bases unmatched. The CDR3 DNA reads as TGTGCCATCAGAGCTCAGGGGGCTGGTCTGGGGAAGCAGTTCTTC. As protein: CAIRAQGAGLGKQFF.

The gene calls are TRBV28 and TRBJ1-1, with D possibly TRBD1 on 5 matching bases. The V gene lost 5 bases and the J gene lost 1 base, with 11 bases spanning the gap. Germline CDR1 is MDHEN and CDR2 is SYDVKM. The CDR3 consists of 14 residues. The CDR3 loop is CASSPWGTNTEAFF. As DNA, the CDR3 is TGTGCCAGCAGTCCCTGGGGGACGAACACTGAAGCTTTCTTT.

V is TRBV4-3 and J is TRBJ1-4; D not certain. From germline, CDR1 is LGHNA and CDR2 YSLEER. Trimming removed 0 bases at V and 4 bases at J, with 15 bases between. There are 17 residues in the CDR3. CDR3 in DNA: TGCGCCAGCAGCCAAGATTCCTCCCAGGTTCTTAATGAAAAACTGTTTTTT. Translation: CASSQDSSQVLNEKLFF.

This chain's CDR3 is CASSLMPGAGEQYF. CDR3 nucleotide sequence: TGTGCCAGCAGCTTGATGCCAGGGGCAGGCGAGCAGTACTTC. This chain links TRBV7-2 with TRBJ2-7, with TRBD1 as a possible D gene (6 bases). This CDR3 is 14 amino acids long. The germline gives CDR1 SGHTA, CDR2 FQGNSA. Trimming cost V 3 bases and J 6 bases, with 15 bases left between them.

This clonotype has a handful of counts. The gene calls are TRBV30 and TRBJ2-7; D is tentatively TRBD1 or TRBD2 (6 bases each). This CDR3 spans 14 amino acids. Germline CDR1 is GTSNPN and CDR2 is SVGIG (reference sequence). V dropped 0 bases and J dropped 1 base, with 10 bases sitting between them. The CDR3 sequence: CAWSVGGTSYEQYF. For the CDR3, the DNA is TGTGCCTGGAGTGTAGGGGGGACTTCCTACGAGCAGTACTTC.

V and J are TRBV20-1 and TRBJ1-2; D call uncertain. Trimming pared 4 bases from V and 4 bases from J, leaving 10 bases between. The germline V gene has CDR1 DFQATT and CDR2 SNEGSKA (reference sequence). The CDR3 length is 12 residues. In DNA, the CDR3 is TGCAGTGCTACCAACCGAGGCTATGGCTACACCTTC. Its translation: CSATNRGYGYTF.

The V call is TRBV4-3, the J call TRBJ2-7, with D perhaps TRBD1 (7 bases). TRBJ2-5 matches the DNA end more closely, so the J call is doubtful. The CDR3 extends over 15 amino acids. CDR1 LGHNA and CDR2 YSLEER come from the germline V gene. The CDR3 here is CASSQNQGGRETQYF. The CDR3 DNA reads as TGCGCCAGCAGCCAAAATCAGGGGGGACGTGAGACCCAGTACTTC.

This clonotype appeared once. The chain carries TRBV20-1 and TRBJ2-5, with a weak D call TRBD1 (5 bases). The DNA end is more similar to TRBJ2-7, so the J call may be wrong. The CDR3 runs to 14 residues. Germline V gene data show CDR1 as DFQATT and CDR2 as SNEGSKA (reference sequence). The CDR3 DNA is TGCAGTGCTAGAGAGGGGCAGAGACGCTACGAGCAGTACTTC. This encodes CSAREGQRRYEQYF.

This chain joins TRBV20-1 and TRBJ2-2; 7 bases fit TRBD1. Losses at the gene ends were 0 bases for V and 4 bases for J; bases not matched to a gene: 8. CDR3 length: 16 residues. Germline lookup yields CDR1 DFQATT and CDR2 SNEGSKA (reference sequence). The CDR3 nucleotides read TGCAGTGCTAGAGATCCGACAGGGATGGCCACCGGGGAGCTGTTTTTT. It specifies CSARDPTGMATGELFF.